The 8 T cell receptor beta chains reported below all come from one sample, sequenced in a study of blood T cell repertoires in COVID-19. Profiled with immunoSEQ multiplex PCR; TCRdb holds only in-frame clones, not every one. This repertoire shows tens of thousands of clones, less than 80% found once; its top ten account for roughly 3.7%. What was sequenced was peripheral blood. The receptors here all came from a man aged 55 to 70 with acute or convalescent COVID-19.

The gene calls are TRBV4-2 and TRBJ1-5, with D possibly being TRBD1 (5 bases). The ends were cut back, 0 bases at V and 3 bases at J, with 9 bases in the middle. Germline loops: CDR1 LGHNA, CDR2 YNFKEQ. The CDR3 spans 15 residues. CDR3 loop: CASSQEGQANQPQHF. CDR3 DNA sequence: TGTGCCAGCAGCCAAGAAGGACAAGCCAATCAGCCCCAGCATTTT.

This chain links TRBV2 with TRBJ2-1; tentatively, D is TRBD2 (6 bases). V was cut by 10 bases and J by 4 bases, with 14 bases left in between. This CDR3 region has 13 residues. CDR1 and CDR2 (germline): SNHLY, FYNNEI. This CDR3 is CATGTQLYNEQFF. In DNA form, the CDR3 reads TGTGCCACCGGGACTCAGCTATACAATGAGCAGTTCTTC.

The chain employs TRBV5-4 and TRBJ1-1, with D hard to call. The CDR3 is 13 amino acids. Germline V CDR1 and CDR2: SGHNT, YYREEE (reference sequence). Trimming removed 0 bases from V and 3 bases from J, with 6 bases in between. CDR3 bases: TGTGCCAGCAGCTTGGGGAGAGACACTGAAGCTTTCTTT. It encodes CASSLGRDTEAFF.

The gene calls are TRBV4-1 and TRBJ2-5; a weak D match, TRBD2 (6 bases). Germline assignment: CDR1 MGHRA and CDR2 YSYEKL. This CDR3 region has 15 residues. V was clipped by 3 bases and J by 1 base, with 12 bases between them. The CDR3 spells CASSQTGEGQETQYF. For the CDR3, the DNA is TGCGCCAGCAGCCAGACGGGAGAAGGCCAAGAGACCCAGTACTTC.

This clone was detected only a few times. The chain is built from TRBV9 and TRBJ2-1; 7 bases align to TRBD1. Trimming cost V 4 bases and J 2 bases; bases outside gene matches: 6. Germline lookup yields CDR1 SGDLS and CDR2 YYNGEE. The CDR3 contains 15 residues. DNA for the CDR3: TGTGCCAGCAGCCCACAGGGGTTCCCCTACAATGAGCAGTTCTTC. This translates into CASSPQGFPYNEQFF.

The chain employs TRBV9 and TRBJ1-4; 8 positions match TRBD1. CDR3 length equals 17 residues. Germline CDR1 and CDR2: SGDLS and YYNGEE. J lost 7 bases, V lost 2 bases, and 13 bases had no gene match. The chain's CDR3 is CASSVAGGASPREKLFF. Written as DNA, the CDR3 is TGTGCCAGCAGCGTCGCAGGGGGCGCTAGCCCGCGTGAAAAACTGTTTTTT.

This clone occurred once. The chain joins TRBV5-1 to TRBJ2-1; 8 bases are shared with TRBD1. This CDR3 has 15 residues. Germline CDR1 and CDR2: SGHRS and YFSETQ. Trimming took 3 bases from V and 4 from J; bases not matched to a gene: 6. In DNA form, the CDR3 reads TGCGCCAGCAGCTCCAGGGGGCCGAAATACAATGAGCAGTTCTTC. It yields the protein CASSSRGPKYNEQFF.

V usage is TRBV5-1 and J usage is TRBJ1-4, with a tentative D call TRBD1 (6 bases). Deletions cut 4 bases from V and 0 bases from J, with 10 bases between. The CDR3 loop spans 15 amino acids. Germline assignment: CDR1 SGHRS and CDR2 YFSETQ. In nucleotides, the CDR3 is TGCGCCAGCAGCCGAGGGGGTTCAACTAATGAAAAACTGTTTTTT. Translation gives CASSRGGSTNEKLFF.